The 15 T cell receptor beta chains reported below all come from one sample, sequenced in a study of blood T cells in healthy people across ages. A second 7 to 11 cycle PCR used barcoded and J-beta primers. TCRdb called the 5' RACE reads again in MiXCR, with one record for every CDR3 protein. The profile shows 1.5 million to 1.8 million distinct CDR3 sequences, around 40% of them singletons. Sequencing input: blood. These receptors all stem from a young woman in good health.

This sequence joins TRBV11-2 and TRBJ2-1; 8 nucleotides line up with TRBD2. The germline V gene encodes CDR1 SGHAT and CDR2 FQNNGV. The CDR3 contains 15 residues. The trim removed 1 base at V and 8 bases at J, leaving 7 bases unmatched. CDR3 nucleotides: TGTGCCAGCAGCTTAGCGGGATTCGGGGGGGATGAGCAGTTCTTC. Its translation is CASSLAGFGGDEQFF.

This chain joins TRBV20-1 and TRBJ2-1, with unresolved D. The J call may be mistaken, given a closer DNA end match to TRBJ2-7. This CDR3 spans 16 amino acids. Looked up from germline, CDR1 is DFQATT and CDR2 is SNEGSKA (reference sequence). CDR3 coding DNA: TGCAGTGCTAGAGCTCTCCCTGCCGCCTTTTACAATGAGCAGTACTTC. This translates into CSARALPAAFYNEQYF.

This clonotype was seen a few times. The CDR3 loop reads CASSLEAGTAYEQYF. DNA for the CDR3: TGCGCCAGCAGCTTGGAAGCCGGGACAGCCTACGAGCAGTACTTC. The V call is TRBV5-1, the J call TRBJ2-7, with 7 bases that match TRBD1. Trimming removed 0 bases from V and 2 bases from J; junction bases left unmatched: 5. The CDR3 has 15 amino acids. Per the germline V gene, CDR1 is SGHRS and CDR2 is YFSETQ.

This clonotype was recorded at least ten times. The rearrangement links TRBV7-2 to TRBJ2-3, with 12 bases matching TRBD2. Germline V gene data show CDR1 as SGHTA and CDR2 as FQGNSA. Losses at the gene ends were 4 bases for V and 5 bases for J; bases not matched to a gene: 1. This CDR3 spans 14 amino acids. CDR3 coding DNA: TGTGCCAGCAGCTCGGGACTAGCGGGAGATACGCAGTATTTT. Protein sequence: CASSSGLAGDTQYF. Looking up the rest from reference TRBV7-2 and TRBJ2-3 gives the full variable domain: GAGVSQSPSNKVTEKGKDVELRCDPISGHTALYWYRQSLGQGLEFLIYFQGNSAPDKSGLPSDRFSAERTGGSVSTLTIQRTQQEDSAVYLCASSSGLAGDTQYFGPGTRLTVL.

The gene calls are TRBV7-9 and TRBJ1-4; 8 bases line up with TRBD1. Germline V gene lookup returns CDR1 SEHNR and CDR2 FQNEAQ (reference sequence). This CDR3 has 15 residues. Germline trimming cut 6 bases from V and 5 bases from J; bases unmatched to any gene: 8. The DNA for the CDR3 is TGTGCCAGCAGAACGCCGGGACAGGCCAATGAAAAACTGTTTTTT. Translation gives CASRTPGQANEKLFF. The full variable domain, in which reference TRBV7-9 and TRBJ1-4 provide the parts outside the CDR3, is DTGVSQNPRHKITKRGQNVTFRCDPISEHNRLYWYRQTLGQGPEFLTYFQNEAQLEKSRLLSDRFSAERPKGSFSTLEIQRTEQGDSAMYLCASRTPGQANEKLFFGSGTQLSVL.

J is TRBJ1-2 and V is TRBV6-5, with 8 bases that match TRBD1. V gave up 3 bases and J gave up 12 bases; unmatched junction bases: 12. The CDR3 has 14 residues. The V gene's germline CDR1 is MNHEY and CDR2 SVGAGI. The DNA of the CDR3 is TGTGCCAGCAGTTATCAAGGACAGGGAGGGGCGGACACCTTC. It translates to CASSYQGQGGADTF.

The V call is TRBV11-1, the J call TRBJ1-1; 9 positions match TRBD1. This CDR3 is 14 amino acids long. Germline loops: CDR1 SGHAT, CDR2 FQDESV (reference sequence). The V gene end was trimmed by 5 bases and the J gene end by 4 bases; junction bases not matched to a gene: 5. As DNA, the CDR3 is TGTGCCAGCAGCGCCGGACAGGGGAGCACTGAAGCTTTCTTT. Translating it yields CASSAGQGSTEAFF.

The table lists this clonotype with a few counts. J is TRBJ2-1 and V is TRBV6-6; 8 nucleotides agree with TRBD2. The J call may be in error: the DNA end matches TRBJ2-7 better. Germline V gene data show CDR1 as MNHNY and CDR2 as SVGAGI (reference sequence). CDR3 size: 15 residues. The CDR3 DNA sequence: TGTGCCAGCAGGACGGGGGGGAGCTCCTACAATGAGCAGTACTTC. This codes for CASRTGGSSYNEQYF.

The rearrangement joins TRBV4-3 to TRBJ2-7; TRBD1 matches at 10 bases. Trimming cost V 3 bases and J 4 bases; bases outside gene matches: 6. This CDR3 region has 15 residues. Germline V gene sequence: CDR1 LGHNA, CDR2 YSLEER. The CDR3 loop is CASSHVGQGRYEQYF. CDR3 DNA: TGCGCCAGCAGCCATGTGGGACAGGGGAGATACGAGCAGTACTTC.

Worth noting for this clonotype: One junction end does not reproduce the germline sequence, and a read error may be involved. The CDR3, as DNA: TGTGCCGTCAGTCAGGGGTCTTCCGAGCAGTACTTC. As protein: CAVSQGSSEQYF. The V and J genes are TRBV10-3 and TRBJ2-4, with D maybe TRBD1 (6 bases). The DNA end is more similar to TRBJ2-7, so the J call may be wrong. Per germline, CDR1 ENHRY and CDR2 SYGVKD. The CDR3 has 12 residues.

This clonotype appeared a few times. V gene TRBV7-9 combines with J gene TRBJ2-3, with a tentative D call TRBD1 (6 bases). Germline V gene data show CDR1 as SEHNR and CDR2 as FQNEAQ (reference sequence). The CDR3 spans 14 residues. Between the trimmed V and J ends, which lost 3 bases and 5 bases, there was a span of 12 bases. The DNA of the CDR3 is TGTGCCAGCAGCTTCACAGGGCCGGTAGATACGCAGTATTTT. Protein sequence: CASSFTGPVDTQYF.

This clonotype occurred many times. The chain has TRBV4-1 and TRBJ1-2; D is undetermined. Per germline, CDR1 MGHRA and CDR2 YSYEKL. The length of the CDR3 is 14 residues. Trimming shortened V by 2 bases and J by 6 bases, and 13 bases separated the two germline ends. The CDR3 loop is CASSQPRLGNGYTF. The DNA for the CDR3 is TGCGCCAGCAGCCAACCTCGCCTCGGGAATGGCTACACCTTC.

This clonotype has a handful of counts. This chain uses TRBV9 with TRBJ2-3, with TRBD2 as a possible D gene (5 bases). There are 14 residues in the CDR3. The V end lost 6 bases, the J end lost 4 bases, and 15 bases lay between the germline ends. The germline gives CDR1 SGDLS, CDR2 YYNGEE. CDR3 in DNA: TGTGCCAGCACGGGGTCCCAGGTCCCAGATACGCAGTATTTT. It translates to CASTGSQVPDTQYF.

This clonotype was seen only a few times. The rearrangement joins TRBV27 to TRBJ1-4, with a tentative D call TRBD1 (5 bases). The CDR3 loop spans 14 amino acids. Germline lookup yields CDR1 MNHEY and CDR2 SMNVEV (reference sequence). V was clipped by 8 bases and J by 6 bases, with 16 bases between them. The CDR3 nucleotides read TGTGCCAGCCGCAGGACAAGCAACTATGAAAAACTGTTTTTT. Protein product: CASRRTSNYEKLFF.

This clonotype was seen only once. The chain is built from TRBV6-1 and TRBJ2-2, with 14 bases matching TRBD2. Trimming took 6 bases from V and 4 from J; bases not matched to a gene: 10. CDR1 and CDR2 (germline): MNHNS, SASEGT. CDR3 length: 18 residues. CDR3 amino acids: CASSEPGLAGDPTGELFF. DNA for the CDR3: TGTGCCAGCAGCGAACCGGGACTAGCGGGAGACCCCACCGGGGAGCTGTTTTTT.